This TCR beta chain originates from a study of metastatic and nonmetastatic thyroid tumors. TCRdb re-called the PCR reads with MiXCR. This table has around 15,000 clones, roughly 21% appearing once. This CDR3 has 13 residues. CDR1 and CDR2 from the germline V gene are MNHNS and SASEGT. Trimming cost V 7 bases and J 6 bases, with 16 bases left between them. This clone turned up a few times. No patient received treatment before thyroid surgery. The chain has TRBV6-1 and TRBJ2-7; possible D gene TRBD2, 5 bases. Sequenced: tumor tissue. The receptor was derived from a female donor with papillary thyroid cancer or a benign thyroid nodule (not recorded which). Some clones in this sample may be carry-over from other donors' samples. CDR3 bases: TGTGCCAGCACGTCCGGGATGGCACTCGAGCAGTACTTC. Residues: CASTSGMALEQYF.